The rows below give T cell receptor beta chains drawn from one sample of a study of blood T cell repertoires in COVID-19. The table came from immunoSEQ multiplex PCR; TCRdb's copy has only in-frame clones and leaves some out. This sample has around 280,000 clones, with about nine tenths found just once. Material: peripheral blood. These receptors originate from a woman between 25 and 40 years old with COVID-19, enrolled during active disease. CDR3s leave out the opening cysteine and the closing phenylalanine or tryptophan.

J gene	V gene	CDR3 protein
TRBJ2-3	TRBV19	ASSNPMTEITQY
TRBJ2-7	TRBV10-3	AITEGEGQTYEQY
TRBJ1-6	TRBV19	ASSISTGTGFSPLH
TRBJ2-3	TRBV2	ASSEASAGATDTQY
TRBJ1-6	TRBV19	ASSISGSNSPLH
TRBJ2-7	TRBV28	ASSLTGGNSYEQY
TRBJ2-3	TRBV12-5	ASGLDRGERVDTQY
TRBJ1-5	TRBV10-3	AISPDDQPQH
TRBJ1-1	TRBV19	ASSTRTGARSEAF
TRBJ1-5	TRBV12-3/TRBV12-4	ASSGQGSQPQH
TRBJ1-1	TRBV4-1	ASSARVNTEAF
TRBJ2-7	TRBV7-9	ASSFAGPEQY
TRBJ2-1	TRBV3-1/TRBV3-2	ASSQVGASGQF
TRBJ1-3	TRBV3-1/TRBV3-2	ASSPGSGNTIY
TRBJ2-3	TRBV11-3	ASSSRGGDTQY
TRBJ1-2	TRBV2	ASGAETNYGYT
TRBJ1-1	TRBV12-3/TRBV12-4	ASSFGDTEAF
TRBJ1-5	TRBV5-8	ASSRRDRAAGQPQH
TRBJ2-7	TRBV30	AWSLRDRYEQY
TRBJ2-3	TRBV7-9	ASSLTYDITDTQY
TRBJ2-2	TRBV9	ASSFLPQGGGELF
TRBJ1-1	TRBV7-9	ASSLGQYTEAF
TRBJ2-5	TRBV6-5	ASRLAGAGETQY
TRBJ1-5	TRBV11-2	ASSLRYNQPQH
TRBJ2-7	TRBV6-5	ASRRSGTGGFEQY
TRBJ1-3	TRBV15	ATSRGTAGNTIY
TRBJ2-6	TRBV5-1	ASRVLEGLPSGANVLT
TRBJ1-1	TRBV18	ASSPVRTGGTEAF
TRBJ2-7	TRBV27	ASSSTGGGSYEQY
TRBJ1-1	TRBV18	ASSLRDRGRNTEAF
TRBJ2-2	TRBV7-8	ASSLGGLAGEENTGELF
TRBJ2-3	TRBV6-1	ASSEEGRGDTQY
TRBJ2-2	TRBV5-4	ASSPRPGTAVRTGELF
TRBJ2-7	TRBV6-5	ASSLHSTGAYEQY
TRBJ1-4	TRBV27	ASVSGQGVYKNEKLF
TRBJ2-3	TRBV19	ASKIGTKSTDTQY
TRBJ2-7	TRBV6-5	ASSYLDRPYEQY
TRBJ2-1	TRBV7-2	ASSLQRRNEQF
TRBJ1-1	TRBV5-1	ASSLAGPTHTEAF
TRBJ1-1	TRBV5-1	ASSLSGGMNTEAF
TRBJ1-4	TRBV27	ASSLLGGSSRKLF
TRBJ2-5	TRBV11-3	ASSSGGALETQY
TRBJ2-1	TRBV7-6	ASRKLAGDYNEQF
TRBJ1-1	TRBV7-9	ASRRGIGVTEAF
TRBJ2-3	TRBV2	ASRALAGVADTQY